The 22 T cell receptor beta chains given below trace back to one sample, sequenced in a study of CD8 T cells in Susac syndrome. Random hexamers were used to reverse transcribe the RNA input (about 0.5 to 1 ug). TCRdb re-analysed the immunoSEQ multiplex PCR reads in MiXCR, keeping a single row per CDR3 protein. The data hold under 200,000 distinct CDR3 sequences, with approximately 90% observed a single time. Input material: CD4+ T cells from PBMCs. Source of these receptors: a human donor in good health.

The rearrangement links TRBV12-3 or TRBV12-4 to TRBJ1-1; no clear D gene. The CDR3 sequence is 14 residues long. Trimming removed 4 bases at V and 0 bases at J, with 9 bases between. As DNA, the CDR3 is TGTGCCAGCAGTTCCAGATTAATGAACACTGAAGCTTTCTTT. As protein: CASSSRLMNTEAFF.

The DNA of the CDR3 is TGCGCCAGCAGCTTGGCCCTACAGGGTTTCGATGAGCAGTTCTTC. This translates into CASSLALQGFDEQFF. The genes are TRBV5-1 and TRBJ2-1; D perhaps matches TRBD1 (6 bases). Trimming shortened V by 0 bases and J by 8 bases, and 15 bases separated the two germline ends. The CDR3 length is 15 residues. Germline V gene sequence: CDR1 SGHRS, CDR2 YFSETQ.

This rearrangement joins TRBV7-9 to TRBJ1-4; 8 positions match TRBD1. Germline values: CDR1 SEHNR, CDR2 FQNEAQ (reference sequence). This CDR3 has 14 residues. With 6 bases clipped from V and 3 bases from J, the junction kept 3 bases outside the gene matches. The CDR3 reads CASRGTGPNEKLFF. The CDR3 region has the DNA TGTGCCAGCAGAGGGACAGGACCTAATGAAAAACTGTTTTTT.

The chain uses TRBV18 and TRBJ2-3; D is unclear. V lost 0 bases and J 4 bases, leaving 5 bases between the germline ends. Germline V lookup: CDR1 KGHSH, CDR2 LQKENI. CDR3 length: 13 residues. The CDR3 DNA reads TGTGCCAGCTCACCACCCTGGGCAGATACGCAGTATTTT. The encoded protein is CASSPPWADTQYF.

This CDR3 is CASSTTGNSPLHF. The CDR3 coding sequence is TGTGCCAGCAGCACAACAGGGAATTCACCCCTCCACTTT. The chain carries TRBV6-1 and TRBJ1-6, with D perhaps matching TRBD1 (6 bases). CDR3 length equals 13 residues. The V and J ends lost 6 bases and 7 bases respectively, with 10 bases between them. Germline assignment: CDR1 MNHNS and CDR2 SASEGT.

The chain joins TRBV2 to TRBJ1-5, with D maybe TRBD1 (6 bases). The CDR3 runs 14 residues. Trimming left V 7 bases short and J 0 bases short, with 10 bases between. Germline loops: CDR1 SNHLY, CDR2 FYNNEI. Here the CDR3 reads CASKQGYSNQPQHF. CDR3 DNA sequence: TGTGCCAGCAAACAGGGTTATAGCAATCAGCCCCAGCATTTT.

The chain employs TRBV6-2 or TRBV6-3 and TRBJ2-5; 15 bases match TRBD2. CDR3 length: 17 residues. Germline V gene sequence: CDR1 MNHEY, CDR2 SVGEGT. Losses at the gene ends were 6 bases for V and 1 base for J; bases not matched to a gene: 6. CDR3 in DNA: TGTGCCAGCAGCCGGGGACTAGCGGGAGGCACCCAAGAGACCCAGTACTTC. Translated: CASSRGLAGGTQETQYF.

The rearrangement links TRBV3-2 to TRBJ2-1. TRBV3-2 counts as a pseudogene. The CDR3 consists of 9 residues. The CDR3 sequence: CASSQDGFF. DNA of the CDR3: TGTGCCAGCAGCCAAGACGGGTTCTTC.

The chain couples TRBV28 to TRBJ2-7; tentatively, D is TRBD1 (5 bases). The ends were cut back, 7 bases at V and 4 bases at J, with 17 bases in the middle. CDR1 is MDHEN and CDR2 is SYDVKM in the germline V gene. This CDR3 comprises 14 residues. CDR3 sequence (DNA): TGTGCCAGCAAACCCCGAACAGGAATATACGAGCAGTACTTC. This codes for CASKPRTGIYEQYF.

The chain has TRBV28 and TRBJ2-7, with 10 bases fitting TRBD2. The V gene's germline CDR1 is MDHEN and CDR2 SYDVKM. The CDR3 has 12 amino acids. V lost 9 bases, J lost 2 bases, and 1 base stayed unmatched. The CDR3 reads CASGLAAYEQYF. In nucleotides, the CDR3 is TGTGCCAGTGGACTAGCGGCCTACGAGCAGTACTTC.

This chain links TRBV3-1 with TRBJ1-5, with D maybe TRBD1 (5 bases). Germline CDR1 is LGHDT and CDR2 is YNNKEL (reference sequence). Trimming left V 3 bases short and J 4 bases short, with 13 bases between. This CDR3 comprises 15 residues. For the CDR3, the DNA is TGTGCCAGCAGCCAGGGGCAGCTTGGGAATCAGCCCCAGCATTTT. Translated: CASSQGQLGNQPQHF.

The chain couples TRBV6-5 to TRBJ1-1, with TRBD1 matching over 10 bases. The V segment lost 5 bases and the J segment 11 bases; nucleotides outside the gene matches: 11. Germline V gene lookup returns CDR1 MNHEY and CDR2 SVGAGI. This CDR3 is built from 14 residues. The CDR3: CASSEPGQGPKAFF. DNA of the CDR3: TGTGCCAGCAGTGAACCGGGACAGGGGCCCAAGGCTTTCTTT.

This clonotype was seen once. The chain carries TRBV18 and TRBJ1-5; the D is unclear. The V end was cut by 3 bases, the J end by 1 base, with 10 bases between. This CDR3 contains 15 residues. Germline loops: CDR1 KGHSH, CDR2 LQKENI. The CDR3 region is CASSPPGSSNQPQHF. The CDR3 nucleotides read TGTGCCAGCTCACCCCCCGGGTCGAGCAATCAGCCCCAGCATTTT.

The chain combines TRBV3-1 with TRBJ2-7; 11 bases are shared with TRBD2. The CDR3 extends over 14 amino acids. From germline, CDR1 is LGHDT and CDR2 YNNKEL (reference sequence). With V trimmed by 4 bases and J by 3 bases, 2 bases remained unmatched. CDR3 DNA: TGTGCCAGCAGCCCCACTAGCGGGAGCTACGAGCAGTACTTC. This encodes CASSPTSGSYEQYF.

This chain connects TRBV20-1 to TRBJ1-1; D is ambiguous. Trimming removed 3 bases from V and 2 bases from J, with 10 bases in between. This CDR3 is 13 amino acids long. CDR1 DFQATT and CDR2 SNEGSKA come from the germline V gene (reference sequence). The CDR3 coding sequence is TGCAGTGCTAGCGCAGACACCAACACTGAAGCTTTCTTT. Its translation: CSASADTNTEAFF.

The J gene is TRBJ1-3, the V gene TRBV28; tentative D call: TRBD1 (5 bases). CDR1 MDHEN and CDR2 SYDVKM come from the germline V gene. This CDR3 is built from 17 residues. V shed 6 bases and J shed 0 bases, with 18 bases lying between them. CDR3 nucleotide sequence: TGTGCCAGCAGCCTCTCAGGGTTGTCCGACTCTGGAAACACCATATATTTT. It yields the protein CASSLSGLSDSGNTIYF.

The chain couples TRBV20-1 to TRBJ1-6, with D perhaps TRBD1 (6 bases). This CDR3 has 16 amino acids. Germline V lookup: CDR1 DFQATT, CDR2 SNEGSKA (reference sequence). Trimming took off 2 bases at V and 7 bases at J, with 18 bases between the two ends. The CDR3, as DNA: TGCAGTGCTAGAACGGACAGCTCTTCGTGGAATTCACCCCTCCACTTT. Translating gives CSARTDSSSWNSPLHF.

J is TRBJ1-6 and V is TRBV5-1; D remains unclear. V dropped 4 bases and J dropped 7 bases, with 9 bases sitting between them. The germline CDR1 and CDR2 sequences are SGHRS and YFSETQ. CDR3 size: 13 residues. CDR3 protein: CASSNGPNSPLHF. CDR3 DNA sequence: TGCGCCAGCAGCAACGGACCCAATTCACCCCTCCACTTT.

The chain joins TRBV24-1 to TRBJ1-4; D remains unclear. The V and J ends lost 10 bases and 5 bases respectively, with 13 bases between them. CDR3 length: 13 residues. CDR1 and CDR2 from the germline V gene are KGHDR and SFDVKD. CDR3 sequence (DNA): TGTGCCACGCACTGGGGTGGCAATGAAAAACTGTTTTTT. This sequence encodes CATHWGGNEKLFF.

The rearrangement joins TRBV6-2 or TRBV6-3 to TRBJ2-7; weak D call: TRBD2 (6 bases). Trimming pared 6 bases from V and 3 bases from J, leaving 18 bases between. CDR1 is MNHEY, CDR2 SVGEGT, per germline. This CDR3 comprises 15 residues. As DNA, the CDR3 is TGTGCCAGCAGCCCCGGAGGGCGGGTGTACTACGAGCAGTACTTC. Its protein is CASSPGGRVYYEQYF.

The V and J genes are TRBV29-1 and TRBJ1-2; a weak D match, TRBD1 (5 bases). This CDR3 is 14 amino acids long. Per germline, CDR1 SQVTM and CDR2 ANQGSEA. The V end was cut by 6 bases, the J end by 4 bases, with 18 bases between. This chain's CDR3 is CSVSLEGLSYGYTF. CDR3 sequence (DNA): TGCAGCGTGTCCCTGGAGGGGCTGAGCTATGGCTACACCTTC.

The rearrangement uses TRBV29-1 and TRBJ2-7; 8 nucleotides line up with TRBD1. CDR3 length: 13 amino acids. The V gene end was trimmed by 7 bases and the J gene end by 2 bases; junction bases not matched to a gene: 7. CDR1 and CDR2 (germline): SQVTM, ANQGSEA. The CDR3 DNA reads TGCAGCGCACGGACAGGGCTGACCTACGAGCAGTACTTC. It yields the protein CSARTGLTYEQYF.